This T cell receptor beta chain was sequenced during a study of glioma-infiltrating T cells. TCR alpha and beta CDR3 regions were amplified from RNA using iRepertoire nested multiplex PCR. One-step reverse transcription and amplification started from about 100-400 ng of tissue mRNA or PBMC total RNA. TCRdb itself ran the multiplex PCR reads through MiXCR, one entry per CDR3 protein. The table lists around 97,000 distinct CDR3 sequences, around 30% of them singletons, with around 40% in the top ten. V lost 4 bases, J lost 9 bases, and 13 bases lay in between. The CDR3 is 14 amino acids. The V gene's germline CDR1 is SGHAT and CDR2 FQNNGV. With respect to this clonotype: No antigen is known for it.

Overall study results and limits: Tissue-blood divergence was below expectation in non-neoplastic patients, above in gliomas. CDR3 overlap between tissue and blood was very small.

The chain recombines TRBV11-2 with TRBJ1-6, with D uncertain. Sequencing was carried out using glioma tissue, nonneoplastic brain tissue, or PBMCs (not recorded which). This clonotype was sampled from a human donor with low-grade glioma or glioblastoma, undergoing nonglioma brain surgery, or in good health (not recorded which). The CDR3 nucleotides are TGTGCCAGCAGCTCGCAGGTGGACGGTTCACCCCTCCACTTT. It translates to CASSSQVDGSPLHF. Supplemented by reference TRBV11-2 and TRBJ1-6, the full variable domain reads EAGVAQSPRYKIIEKRQSVAFWCNPISGHATLYWYQQILGQGPKLLIQFQNNGVVDDSQLPKDRFSAERLKGVDSTLKIQPAKLEDSAVYLCASSSQVDGSPLHFGNGTRLTVT.